The clone carrying this TCR beta chain was counted once. These data come from a study of post-analysis software for immune sequencing data. Prepared TCR beta cDNA libraries contained unique molecular identifiers. Each CDR3 protein gets one entry after TCRdb re-called the PCR reads with MiXCR. Among about 770,000 distinct CDR3 sequences listed, 35% to 55% were seen once. Sequencing was performed on blood. This TCR derives from a girl aged 5 to 17 with multiple sclerosis.

The CDR3 spells CASTKGMDYGYTF. The CDR3 bases are TGTGCCAGCACGAAAGGGATGGACTATGGCTACACCTTC. The gene calls are TRBV12-3 or TRBV12-4 and TRBJ1-2, with D uncertain. V gave up 7 bases and J gave up 3 bases, with 12 bases separating them. The CDR3 contains 13 residues.